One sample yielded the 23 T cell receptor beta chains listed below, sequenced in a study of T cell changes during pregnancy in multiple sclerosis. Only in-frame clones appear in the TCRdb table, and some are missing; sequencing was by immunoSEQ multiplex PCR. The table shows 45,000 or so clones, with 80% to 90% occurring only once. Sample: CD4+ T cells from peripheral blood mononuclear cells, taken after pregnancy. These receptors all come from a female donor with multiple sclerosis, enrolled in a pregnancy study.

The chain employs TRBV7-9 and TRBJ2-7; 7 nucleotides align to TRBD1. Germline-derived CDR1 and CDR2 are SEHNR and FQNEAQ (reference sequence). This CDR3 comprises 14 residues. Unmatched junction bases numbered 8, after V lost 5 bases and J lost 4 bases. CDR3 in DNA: TGTGCCAGCAGCCTCACCCGGGACAGTTACGAGCAGTACTTC. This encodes CASSLTRDSYEQYF.

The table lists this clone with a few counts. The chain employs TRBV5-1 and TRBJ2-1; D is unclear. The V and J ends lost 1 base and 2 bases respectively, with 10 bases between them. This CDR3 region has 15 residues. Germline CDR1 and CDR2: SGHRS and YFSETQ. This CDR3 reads CASSLSLQTYNEQFF. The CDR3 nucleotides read TGCGCCAGCAGCTTGAGTCTCCAGACCTACAATGAGCAGTTCTTC.

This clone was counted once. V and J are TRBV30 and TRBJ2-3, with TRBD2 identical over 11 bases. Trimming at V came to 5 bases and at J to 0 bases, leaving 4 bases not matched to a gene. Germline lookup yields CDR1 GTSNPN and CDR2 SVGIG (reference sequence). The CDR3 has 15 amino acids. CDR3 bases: TGTGCCTGGGGTCGACTAGCGGGGAGCACAGATACGCAGTATTTT. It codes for CAWGRLAGSTDTQYF.

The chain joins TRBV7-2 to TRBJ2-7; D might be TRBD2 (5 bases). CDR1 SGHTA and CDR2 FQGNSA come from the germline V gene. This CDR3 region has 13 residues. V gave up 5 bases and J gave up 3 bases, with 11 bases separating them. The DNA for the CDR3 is TGTGCCAGCAGCGCCGGACTCAGCTACGAGCAGTACTTC. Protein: CASSAGLSYEQYF.

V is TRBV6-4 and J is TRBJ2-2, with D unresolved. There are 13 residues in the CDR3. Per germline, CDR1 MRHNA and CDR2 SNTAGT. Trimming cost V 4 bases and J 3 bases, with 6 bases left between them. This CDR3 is CASSADYTGELFF. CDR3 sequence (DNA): TGTGCCAGCAGTGCAGACTACACCGGGGAGCTGTTTTTT.

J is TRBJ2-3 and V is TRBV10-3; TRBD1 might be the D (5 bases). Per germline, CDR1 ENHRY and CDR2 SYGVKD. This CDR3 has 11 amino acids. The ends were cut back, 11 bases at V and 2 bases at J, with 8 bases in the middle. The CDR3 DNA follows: TGTGCCGCCGGACACACAGATACGCAGTATTTT. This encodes CAAGHTDTQYF.

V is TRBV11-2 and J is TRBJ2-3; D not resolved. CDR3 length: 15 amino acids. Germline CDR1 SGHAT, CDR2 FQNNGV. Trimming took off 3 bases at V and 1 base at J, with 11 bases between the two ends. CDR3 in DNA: TGTGCCAGCAGCTTCCCAGGTAGTGGCACAGATACGCAGTATTTT. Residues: CASSFPGSGTDTQYF.

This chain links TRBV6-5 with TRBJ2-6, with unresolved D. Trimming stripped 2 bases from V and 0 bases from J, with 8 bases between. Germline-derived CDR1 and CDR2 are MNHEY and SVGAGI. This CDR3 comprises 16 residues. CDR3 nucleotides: TGTGCCAGCAGTTACAGGCGGAGCTCTGGGGCCAACGTCCTGACTTTC. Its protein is CASSYRRSSGANVLTF.

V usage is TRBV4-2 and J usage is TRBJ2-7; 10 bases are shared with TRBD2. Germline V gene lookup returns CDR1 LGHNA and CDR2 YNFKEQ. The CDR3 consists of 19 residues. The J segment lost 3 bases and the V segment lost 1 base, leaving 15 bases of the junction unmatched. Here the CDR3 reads CASSQVLAGSTTGNYEQYF. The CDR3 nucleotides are TGTGCCAGCAGCCAAGTACTAGCGGGAAGCACGACTGGAAACTACGAGCAGTACTTC.

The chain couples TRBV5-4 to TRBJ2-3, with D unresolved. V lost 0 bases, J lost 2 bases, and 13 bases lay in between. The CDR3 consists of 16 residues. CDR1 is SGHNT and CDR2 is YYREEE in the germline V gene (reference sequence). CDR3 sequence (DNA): TGTGCCAGCAGCTTGGGGGCAGTACCGAACACAGATACGCAGTATTTT. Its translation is CASSLGAVPNTDTQYF.

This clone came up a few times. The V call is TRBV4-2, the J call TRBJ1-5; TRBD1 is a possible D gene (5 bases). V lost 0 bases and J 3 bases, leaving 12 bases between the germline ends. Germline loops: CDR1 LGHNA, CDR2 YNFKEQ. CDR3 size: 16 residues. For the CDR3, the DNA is TGTGCCAGCAGCCAAGATGTACAGGCTAACAATCAGCCCCAGCATTTT. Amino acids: CASSQDVQANNQPQHF.

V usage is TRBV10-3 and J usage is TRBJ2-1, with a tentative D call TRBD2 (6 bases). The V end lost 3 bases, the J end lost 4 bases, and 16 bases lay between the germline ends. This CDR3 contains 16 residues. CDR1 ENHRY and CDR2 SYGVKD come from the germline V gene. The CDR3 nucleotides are TGTGCCATCAGTGAAGCGGCGATCGGGAGTTACAATGAGCAGTTCTTC. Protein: CAISEAAIGSYNEQFF.

Written as DNA, the CDR3 is TGTGCCAGCCCCCCCCCGGGGAGGTCGTACAATGAGCAGTTCTTC. This sequence encodes CASPPPGRSYNEQFF. The chain combines TRBV28 with TRBJ2-1; D is perhaps TRBD2 (6 bases). Deletions cut 8 bases from V and 4 bases from J, with 18 bases between. The germline gives CDR1 MDHEN, CDR2 SYDVKM. The CDR3 totals 15 residues. Using reference TRBV28 and TRBJ2-1 for the parts outside the CDR3, the full variable domain is DVKVTQSSRYLVKRTGEKVFLECVQDMDHENMFWYRQDPGLGLRLIYFSYDVKMKEKGDIPEGYSVSREKKERFSLILESASTNQTSMYLCASPPPGRSYNEQFFGPGTRLTVL.

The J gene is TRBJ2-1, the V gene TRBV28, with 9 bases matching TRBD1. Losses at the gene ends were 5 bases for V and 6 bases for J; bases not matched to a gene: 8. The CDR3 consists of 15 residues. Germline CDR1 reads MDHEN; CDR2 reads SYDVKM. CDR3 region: CASSPSGQGGNEQFF. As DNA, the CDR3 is TGTGCCAGCAGTCCTTCGGGACAGGGAGGCAATGAGCAGTTCTTC.

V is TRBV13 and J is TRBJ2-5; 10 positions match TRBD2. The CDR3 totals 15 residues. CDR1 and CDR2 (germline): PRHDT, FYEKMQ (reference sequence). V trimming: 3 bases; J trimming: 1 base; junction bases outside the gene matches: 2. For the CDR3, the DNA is TGTGCCAGCAGCTTGCGGACTAGCGGCCAAGAGACCCAGTACTTC. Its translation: CASSLRTSGQETQYF.

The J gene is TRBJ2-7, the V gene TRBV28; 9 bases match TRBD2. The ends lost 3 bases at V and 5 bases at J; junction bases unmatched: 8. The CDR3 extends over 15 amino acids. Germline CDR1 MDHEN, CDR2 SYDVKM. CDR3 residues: CASSFNLAGINEQYF. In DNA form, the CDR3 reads TGTGCCAGCAGTTTTAACCTAGCGGGAATTAACGAGCAGTACTTC.

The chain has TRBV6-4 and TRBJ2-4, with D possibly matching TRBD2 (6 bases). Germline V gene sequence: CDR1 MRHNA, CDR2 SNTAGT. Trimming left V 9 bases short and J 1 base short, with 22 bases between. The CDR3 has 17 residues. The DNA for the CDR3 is TGTGCCAGTAATCGCTGGGGGGACCCGTGGGCCAAAAACATTCAGTACTTC. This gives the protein CASNRWGDPWAKNIQYF.

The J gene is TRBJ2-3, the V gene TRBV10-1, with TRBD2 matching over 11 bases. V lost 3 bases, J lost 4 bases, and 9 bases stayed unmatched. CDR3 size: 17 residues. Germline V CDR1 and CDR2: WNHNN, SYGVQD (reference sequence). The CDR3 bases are TGCGCCAGCAGTGACAGCAAGCTAGCGGGAGGTCCAGATACGCAGTATTTT. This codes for CASSDSKLAGGPDTQYF.

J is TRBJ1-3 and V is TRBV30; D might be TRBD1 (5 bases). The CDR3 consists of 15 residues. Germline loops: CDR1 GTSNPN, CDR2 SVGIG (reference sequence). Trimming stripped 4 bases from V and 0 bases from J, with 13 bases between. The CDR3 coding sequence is TGTGCCTGGAATCAGGGAATGGTCTCTGGAAACACCATATATTTT. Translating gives CAWNQGMVSGNTIYF.

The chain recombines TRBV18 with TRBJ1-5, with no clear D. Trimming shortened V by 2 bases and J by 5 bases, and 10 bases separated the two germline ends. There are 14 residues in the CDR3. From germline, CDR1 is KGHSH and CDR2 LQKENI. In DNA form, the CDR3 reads TGTGCCAGCTCACCAGGAGGTCCCTATCAGCCCCAGCATTTT. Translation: CASSPGGPYQPQHF.

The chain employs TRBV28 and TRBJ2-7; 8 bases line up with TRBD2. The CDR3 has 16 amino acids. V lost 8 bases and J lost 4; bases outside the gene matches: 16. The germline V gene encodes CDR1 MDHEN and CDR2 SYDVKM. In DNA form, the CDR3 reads TGTGCCAGCCGTCGGCGCGGGAGGTCCGAAACTTACGAGCAGTACTTC. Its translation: CASRRRGRSETYEQYF. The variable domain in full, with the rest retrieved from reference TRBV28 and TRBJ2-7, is DVKVTQSSRYLVKRTGEKVFLECVQDMDHENMFWYRQDPGLGLRLIYFSYDVKMKEKGDIPEGYSVSREKKERFSLILESASTNQTSMYLCASRRRGRSETYEQYFGPGTRLTVT.

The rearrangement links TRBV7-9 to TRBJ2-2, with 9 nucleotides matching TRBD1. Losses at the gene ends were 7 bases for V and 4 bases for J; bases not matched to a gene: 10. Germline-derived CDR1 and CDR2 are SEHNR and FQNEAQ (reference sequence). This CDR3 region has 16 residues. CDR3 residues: CASTSGTGIATGELFF. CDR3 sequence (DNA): TGTGCCAGCACCAGTGGGACAGGGATCGCCACCGGGGAGCTGTTTTTT.

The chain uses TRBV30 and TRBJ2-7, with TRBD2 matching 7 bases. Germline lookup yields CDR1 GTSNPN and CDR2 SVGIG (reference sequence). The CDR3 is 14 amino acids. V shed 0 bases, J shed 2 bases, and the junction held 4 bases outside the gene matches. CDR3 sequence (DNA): TGTGCCTGGAGTGTAACGGGAGGACCCTACGAGCAGTACTTC. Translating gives CAWSVTGGPYEQYF. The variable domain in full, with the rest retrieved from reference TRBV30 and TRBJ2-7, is SQTIHQWPATLVQPVGSPLSLECTVEGTSNPNLYWYRQAAGRGLQLLFYSVGIGQISSEVPQNLSASRPQDRQFILSSKKLLLSDSGFYLCAWSVTGGPYEQYFGPGTRLTVT.